The rows below give T cell receptor beta chains drawn from one sample of a study of T cells in Graves' hyperthyroidism and ophthalmopathy. MiXCR, run by TCRdb on the multiplex PCR reads, gives a single entry per CDR3 protein. The table lists approximately 690,000 distinct CDR3 sequences, about 14% of them singletons. The sample was blood. The receptors were gathered from a woman aged 45-65 years with Graves' ophthalmopathy. The CDR3 runs from the conserved cysteine through the conserved F or W.

>TRBV14|TRBJ1-6
CASSQDEAGAGSPLHF
>TRBV10-3|TRBJ1-5
CAISGQGAEQPQHF
>TRBV19|TRBJ2-3
CASSILALAADTQYF
>TRBV28|TRBJ2-3
CASSFGGGYTDTQYF
>TRBV7-9|TRBJ2-1
CASSNRRSGRADEQFF
>TRBV30|TRBJ1-2
CAWGRAGRNYGYTF
>TRBV5-6|TRBJ2-1
CASSLGLTYNEQFF
>TRBV7-2|TRBJ2-5
CASSLASRGKGYQETQYF
>TRBV9|TRBJ2-2
CASSPGGATGELFF
>TRBV18|TRBJ2-1
CASSPPAGGHEQFF
>TRBV30|TRBJ2-7
CAWSPAPLADSSYEQYF
>TRBV28|TRBJ2-1
CASSPVGGGFNEQFF
>TRBV6-6|TRBJ1-6
CASSYQDSPLHF
>TRBV18|TRBJ1-5
CASSPRGDQPQHF
>TRBV7-3|TRBJ2-3
CASSLGTTRTDTQYF
>TRBV6-4|TRBJ1-2
CASRDRVRGSSNYGYTF
>TRBV18|TRBJ1-2
CASSPKGGYGYTF
>TRBV20-1|TRBJ2-7
CSARDFQRETYEQYF
>TRBV7-2|TRBJ2-1
CASSTDRNSYNEQFF
>TRBV6-5|TRBJ1-5
CASSYARGKNQPQHF
>TRBV28|TRBJ2-5
CASSLPEGLRQETQYF
>TRBV4-1|TRBJ1-2
CASSQGTNYGYTF
>TRBV6-2/TRBV6-3|TRBJ2-1
CASSYSLAERFF
>TRBV2|TRBJ2-2
CASSEGTGELFF